This TCR beta chain was sequenced for a study of blood T cells in healthy people across ages. A second PCR, run for 7 to 11 cycles, used a sample-barcoded 5' primer plus a J-beta primer mix. TCRdb ran MiXCR on the 5' RACE reads and lists one entry per CDR3 protein. The sample has about 840,000 distinct CDR3 sequences, around 29% seen once. After removal of 0 bases from V and 5 bases from J, the junction contained 11 bases not matched to a gene. This CDR3 has 17 amino acids. Germline loops: CDR1 SGHRS, CDR2 YFSETQ. These sequences were also reported in another study, on T cells of mothers and their children. That report notes: Donors comprised a few healthy Caucasian mothers plus their six children. cDNA synthesis used all extracted RNA, approximately 1.6 ug per 15 ul. Slightly higher, non-significant overlap characterized related mother-child pairs relative to unrelated pairs.

Sequenced material: blood. This chain uses TRBV5-1 with TRBJ1-1, with 9 bases fitting TRBD1. The receptor was isolated from a woman between 40 and 50 years old in good health. The CDR3 region has the DNA TGCGCCAGCAGCTTGGGCACCGGGACAGGGATGTGGACTGAAGCTTTCTTT. It encodes CASSLGTGTGMWTEAFF.